Each of the 32 T cell receptor beta chains below was sequenced from the same sample in a study of T cell responses to AZD1222 COVID-19 vaccine (dated by TCRdb to the early 2020s). The library was generated by the immunoSEQ multiplex PCR assay. TCRdb limited this immuneACCESS table to in-frame rearrangements with V and J called. A share of clones is missing; checked studies link under half to unresolved V genes, and the rest is unexplained. Within this sample are fewer than 150,000 clones, with about 90% of them counted one time only. Clones ranked in the top ten supply roughly 2% of the sample. Taken with the paper, the label for time point translates to: baseline before first vaccination. The sequencing used peripheral blood, collected on day 0 of AZD1222 vaccination. All receptors come from an adult in good health.

The chain employs TRBV5-1 and TRBJ2-3; TRBD2 matches 9 bases. The V gene end was trimmed by 2 bases and the J gene end by 1 base; junction bases not matched to a gene: 8. Per germline, CDR1 SGHRS and CDR2 YFSETQ. CDR3 size: 17 residues. The CDR3 nucleotides are TGCGCCAGCAGCTTACAACCTAGCGGGGCGGGCACAGATACGCAGTATTTT. Translated: CASSLQPSGAGTDTQYF. The full variable domain, completed using reference TRBV5-1 and TRBJ2-3, is KAGVTQTPRYLIKTRGQQVTLSCSPISGHRSVSWYQQTPGQGLQFLFEYFSETQRNKGNFPGRFSGRQFSNSRSEMNVSTLELGDSALYLCASSLQPSGAGTDTQYFGPGTRLTVL.

This clone was detected once. The chain links TRBV4-1 to TRBJ1-2; D gene uncertain. Germline V gene sequence: CDR1 MGHRA, CDR2 YSYEKL. This CDR3 is built from 12 residues. The germline V and J ends were trimmed by 1 base and 1 base, with 1 base remaining between them. The CDR3 DNA follows: TGCGCCAGCAGCCAAGTTAACTATGGCTACACCTTC. It translates to CASSQVNYGYTF.

This clone was detected only a few times. The J gene is TRBJ1-1, the V gene TRBV20-1; 8 bases map to TRBD1. V lost 4 bases and J lost 4; bases outside the gene matches: 5. CDR3 length: 13 residues. Germline CDR1 DFQATT, CDR2 SNEGSKA (reference sequence). The CDR3 spells CSAIEDRATEAFF. For the CDR3, the DNA is TGCAGTGCTATTGAGGACAGGGCCACTGAAGCTTTCTTT.

V is TRBV6-5 and J is TRBJ2-1; the D gene is possibly TRBD2 (5 bases). Trimming stripped 0 bases from V and 8 bases from J, with 14 bases between. This CDR3 has 15 residues. CDR1 is MNHEY and CDR2 is SVGAGI in the germline V gene. Here the CDR3 reads CASSYSSAGGDEQFF. The CDR3 coding sequence is TGTGCCAGCAGTTACTCATCAGCAGGAGGCGATGAGCAGTTCTTC.

The rearrangement uses TRBV28 and TRBJ2-5; tentatively, D is TRBD2 (6 bases). The V end lost 3 bases, the J end lost 8 bases, and 19 bases lay between the germline ends. The germline V gene has CDR1 MDHEN and CDR2 SYDVKM. This CDR3 comprises 15 residues. This CDR3 is CASSLGPGGRITQYF. The CDR3 DNA reads as TGTGCCAGCAGTTTGGGCCCAGGTGGGAGGATTACCCAGTACTTC. The full variable domain, rest sourced from reference TRBV28 and TRBJ2-5, is DVKVTQSSRYLVKRTGEKVFLECVQDMDHENMFWYRQDPGLGLRLIYFSYDVKMKEKGDIPEGYSVSREKKERFSLILESASTNQTSMYLCASSLGPGGRITQYFGPGTRLLVL.

This chain links TRBV9 with TRBJ1-2; D gene ambiguous. Germline loops: CDR1 SGDLS, CDR2 YYNGEE. Trimming pared 2 bases from V and 4 bases from J, leaving 18 bases between. The CDR3 has 16 amino acids. CDR3 sequence: CASSVDSLRETYGYTF. CDR3 nucleotides: TGTGCCAGCAGCGTCGATTCCCTTAGGGAAACCTATGGCTACACCTTC.

The V gene is TRBV19, the J gene TRBJ2-1; TRBD1 matches 12 bases. V was clipped by 8 bases and J by 8 bases; unmatched bases: 16. The germline gives CDR1 LNHDA, CDR2 SQIVND (reference sequence). The CDR3 runs 17 residues. CDR3 DNA: TGTGCCAGTTCAGGCCTTCCGGGACAGGGGGCAGGAGATGAGCAGTTCTTC. Its protein product is CASSGLPGQGAGDEQFF.

The rearrangement links TRBV6-5 to TRBJ1-2; the D gene is possibly TRBD1 (6 bases). The V gene's germline CDR1 is MNHEY and CDR2 SVGAGI. CDR3 length: 14 residues. V shed 6 bases and J shed 5 bases, with 16 bases lying between them. The CDR3 DNA follows: TGTGCCAGCAGGACAGGTCCAGAAGGGTATGGCTACACCTTC. This sequence encodes CASRTGPEGYGYTF.

The chain links TRBV24-1 to TRBJ1-1; 8 nucleotides agree with TRBD1. The CDR3 is made up of 13 amino acids. The V gene's germline CDR1 is KGHDR and CDR2 SFDVKD. Germline trimming cut 7 bases from V and 3 bases from J; bases unmatched to any gene: 3. In nucleotides, the CDR3 is TGTGCCACCAGGAAGACAGGGGACACTGAAGCTTTCTTT. Translating gives CATRKTGDTEAFF.

This chain uses TRBV5-8 with TRBJ2-1; D ambiguous. This CDR3 spans 16 amino acids. Germline V gene lookup returns CDR1 SGHTS and CDR2 YDEGEE. With 0 bases removed from V and 4 bases from J, the gap between germline ends came to 14 bases. CDR3 region: CASSLAWDPRYNEQFF. The CDR3 DNA follows: TGTGCCAGCAGCTTGGCCTGGGATCCCCGATACAATGAGCAGTTCTTC.

This clone was observed once. This chain uses TRBV4-1 with TRBJ2-2; 7 bases map to TRBD2. V gave up 3 bases and J gave up 4 bases; unmatched junction bases: 11. This CDR3 is built from 17 residues. Germline CDR1 and CDR2: MGHRA and YSYEKL. The CDR3 loop is CASSQGGASGRTGELFF. CDR3 nucleotides: TGCGCCAGCAGCCAGGGAGGCGCTAGCGGACGCACCGGGGAGCTGTTTTTT.

This clone was seen a single time. The chain has TRBV7-9 and TRBJ1-4; tentative D call: TRBD1 (5 bases). This CDR3 comprises 16 residues. Germline V lookup: CDR1 SEHNR, CDR2 FQNEAQ (reference sequence). The germline V and J ends were trimmed by 5 bases and 4 bases, with 17 bases remaining between them. CDR3 in amino acids: CASSGYGAGGNEKLFF. For the CDR3, the DNA is TGTGCCAGCAGCGGATACGGGGCTGGGGGTAATGAAAAACTGTTTTTT.

The chain employs TRBV7-9 and TRBJ1-5; 7 bases match TRBD1. The trim removed 5 bases at V and 3 bases at J, leaving 10 bases unmatched. Germline CDR1 and CDR2: SEHNR and FQNEAQ (reference sequence). The CDR3 loop spans 16 amino acids. CDR3 sequence: CASSGDPGQTNQPQHF. CDR3 bases: TGTGCCAGCAGCGGAGACCCGGGACAGACCAATCAGCCCCAGCATTTT.

The chain is built from TRBV19 and TRBJ1-1; 11 positions agree with TRBD1. Germline CDR1 LNHDA, CDR2 SQIVND (reference sequence). This CDR3 has 14 residues. With 3 bases clipped from V and 4 bases from J, the junction kept 1 base outside the gene matches. CDR3: CASSIGQGATEAFF. Here the CDR3 DNA reads TGTGCCAGTAGTATCGGACAGGGGGCCACTGAAGCTTTCTTT.

The chain uses TRBV19 and TRBJ1-2; perhaps TRBD1 as D (5 bases). This CDR3 is 14 amino acids long. V dropped 6 bases and J dropped 4 bases, with 15 bases sitting between them. The germline CDR1 and CDR2 sequences are LNHDA and SQIVND (reference sequence). The CDR3 sequence: CASRWAGMVYGYTF. In nucleotides, the CDR3 is TGTGCCAGTAGATGGGCAGGGATGGTCTATGGCTACACCTTC.

This clone appeared a few times. This chain links TRBV30 with TRBJ2-1; tentatively, D is TRBD1 (5 bases). This CDR3 is built from 13 residues. Germline V gene lookup returns CDR1 GTSNPN and CDR2 SVGIG (reference sequence). V lost 4 bases, J lost 10 bases, and 17 bases lay in between. The chain's CDR3 is CAWTGFGNREQFF. CDR3 coding DNA: TGTGCCTGGACAGGGTTTGGAAATCGGGAGCAGTTCTTC.

V gene TRBV25-1 combines with J gene TRBJ2-7, with 8 bases that match TRBD1. This CDR3 is 15 amino acids long. V shed 1 base and J 5 bases; nucleotides not matched to a gene: 7. The V gene's germline CDR1 is MGHDK and CDR2 SYGVNS. CDR3 bases: TGTGCCAGCAGTGAATTAGGACAGGGAGGCCACGAGCAGTACTTC. Residues: CASSELGQGGHEQYF.

This clone was seen at least ten times. The chain combines TRBV24-1 with TRBJ2-2; 7 bases align to TRBD2. This CDR3 spans 14 amino acids. Trimming cost V 7 bases and J 6 bases; bases outside gene matches: 7. The germline V gene has CDR1 KGHDR and CDR2 SFDVKD. CDR3 sequence: CATSPTSESGELFF. The CDR3 coding sequence is TGTGCCACCAGCCCAACTAGCGAGTCCGGGGAGCTGTTTTTT.

The chain has TRBV4-1 and TRBJ2-7, with D possibly TRBD2 on 5 matching bases. Germline V gene data show CDR1 as MGHRA and CDR2 as YSYEKL. The CDR3 is 17 amino acids. V was trimmed by 1 base and J by 7 bases, leaving 23 bases between them. In DNA form, the CDR3 reads TGCGCCAGCAGCCAAGTTCTTGTCCGGAGCCCCACGGGGGAGCAGTACTTC. This gives the protein CASSQVLVRSPTGEQYF.

This chain connects TRBV2 to TRBJ1-1; D may be TRBD1 (6 bases). V was cut by 7 bases and J by 8 bases, with 8 bases left in between. Germline V gene sequence: CDR1 SNHLY, CDR2 FYNNEI. The CDR3 contains 10 residues. CDR3 region: CASIDREAFF. CDR3 bases: TGTGCCAGCATAGACAGGGAAGCTTTCTTT.

The rearrangement uses TRBV29-1 and TRBJ1-1; unclear D gene. The germline V gene encodes CDR1 SQVTM and CDR2 ANQGSEA. The V end lost 6 bases, the J end lost 6 bases, and 14 bases lay between the germline ends. This CDR3 spans 12 amino acids. CDR3: CSVARWTAEAFF. CDR3 in DNA: TGCAGCGTAGCTAGATGGACGGCTGAAGCTTTCTTT.

V usage is TRBV19 and J usage is TRBJ2-1, with a tentative D call TRBD1 (6 bases). Trimming took 8 bases from V and 7 from J, leaving 18 bases between them. The CDR3 is made up of 14 amino acids. Germline V lookup: CDR1 LNHDA, CDR2 SQIVND (reference sequence). The CDR3 here is CASSRPSRGNEQFF. As DNA, the CDR3 is TGTGCCAGTTCCCGGCCGTCCAGGGGTAATGAGCAGTTCTTC.

The chain uses TRBV18 and TRBJ2-3, with 8 bases that match TRBD2. The CDR3 runs to 17 residues. Trimming at V came to 3 bases and at J to 5 bases, leaving 13 bases not matched to a gene. Germline CDR1 KGHSH, CDR2 LQKENI. CDR3 sequence reads: CASSPSESGLAVDTQYF. CDR3 sequence (DNA): TGTGCCAGCTCACCTTCTGAAAGCGGACTAGCTGTAGATACGCAGTATTTT.

The genes are TRBV29-1 and TRBJ1-4, with 11 bases matching TRBD1. V was clipped by 7 bases and J by 8 bases; unmatched bases: 12. Germline V gene data show CDR1 as SQVTM and CDR2 as ANQGSEA. The CDR3 spans 15 residues. The CDR3 sequence is CSASGTGGGWEKLFF. CDR3 nucleotide sequence: TGCAGCGCCTCCGGGACAGGGGGAGGTTGGGAAAAACTGTTTTTT.

The chain employs TRBV19 and TRBJ1-5; D remains ambiguous. The germline V gene has CDR1 LNHDA and CDR2 SQIVND (reference sequence). V was pared by 1 base and J by 4 bases, with 8 bases between. The CDR3 extends over 14 amino acids. The CDR3 DNA is TGTGCCAGTAGTATAGCGGCAGATAATCAGCCCCAGCATTTT. Encoded protein: CASSIAADNQPQHF.

This sequence joins TRBV11-2 and TRBJ1-2; 7 nucleotides match TRBD1. CDR1 is SGHAT and CDR2 is FQNNGV in the germline V gene. The length of the CDR3 is 15 residues. Trimming at V came to 5 bases and at J to 5 bases, leaving 11 bases not matched to a gene. The CDR3 here is CASSLSRGSGYGYTF. The CDR3 DNA follows: TGTGCCAGCAGCCTGAGCAGGGGGAGCGGGTATGGCTACACCTTC.

The rearrangement joins TRBV5-1 to TRBJ1-5, with a tentative D call TRBD1 (6 bases). From germline, CDR1 is SGHRS and CDR2 YFSETQ. The CDR3 consists of 13 residues. V was pared by 0 bases and J by 5 bases, with 6 bases between. The CDR3 coding sequence is TGCGCCAGCAGCTTGGCAGGGGATCAGCCCCAGCATTTT. Translation gives CASSLAGDQPQHF.

This clone was observed a handful of times. V gene TRBV28 combines with J gene TRBJ2-1; no clear D gene. Per the germline V gene, CDR1 is MDHEN and CDR2 is SYDVKM. There are 14 residues in the CDR3. Trimming pared 3 bases from V and 4 bases from J, leaving 10 bases between. CDR3 in DNA: TGTGCCAGCAGTTTCGGTGTGGGATACAATGAGCAGTTCTTC. This translates into CASSFGVGYNEQFF.

The J gene is TRBJ2-1, the V gene TRBV28, with TRBD2 identical over 7 bases. J gave up 0 bases and V 2 bases, and 10 bases lay outside the gene matches. Germline V CDR1 and CDR2: MDHEN, SYDVKM. This CDR3 comprises 18 residues. This chain's CDR3 is CASSLPPRLAASYNEQFF. The DNA for the CDR3 is TGTGCCAGCAGTTTACCCCCACGACTAGCTGCCTCCTACAATGAGCAGTTCTTC.

The chain carries TRBV9 and TRBJ2-7, with 11 bases lining up with TRBD1. CDR1 is SGDLS, CDR2 YYNGEE, per germline. V was pared by 0 bases and J by 4 bases, with 3 bases of the junction left unmatched. This CDR3 is 15 amino acids long. DNA for the CDR3: TGTGCCAGCAGCGTAGGGGGACAGGGGGTGTACGAGCAGTACTTC. As protein: CASSVGGQGVYEQYF.

The CDR3, as DNA: TGTGCCAGCAGCTTTGGATCACAGATAGATACGCAGTATTTT. Translation gives CASSFGSQIDTQYF. The chain carries TRBV13 and TRBJ2-3; unclear D gene. The CDR3 covers 14 residues. V was clipped by 3 bases and J by 5 bases, with 12 bases between them. Germline V gene lookup returns CDR1 PRHDT and CDR2 FYEKMQ (reference sequence).

This clone showed up just once. This sequence joins TRBV18 and TRBJ1-2, with D hard to call. The V end lost 3 bases, the J end lost 6 bases, and 11 bases lay between the germline ends. CDR1 KGHSH and CDR2 LQKENI come from the germline V gene. CDR3 length: 13 residues. The CDR3 spells CASSPGRGNGYTF. CDR3 sequence (DNA): TGTGCCAGCTCACCTGGGAGAGGGAATGGCTACACCTTC.